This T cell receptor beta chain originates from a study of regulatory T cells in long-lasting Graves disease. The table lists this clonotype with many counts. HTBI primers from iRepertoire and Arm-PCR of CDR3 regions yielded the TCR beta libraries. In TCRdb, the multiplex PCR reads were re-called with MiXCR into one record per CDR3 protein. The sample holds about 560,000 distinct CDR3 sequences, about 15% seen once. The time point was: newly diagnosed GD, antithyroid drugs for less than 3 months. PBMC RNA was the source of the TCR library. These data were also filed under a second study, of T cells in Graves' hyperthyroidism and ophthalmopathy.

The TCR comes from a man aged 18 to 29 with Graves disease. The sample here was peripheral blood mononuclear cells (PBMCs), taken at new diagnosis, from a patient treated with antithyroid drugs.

CDR3 nucleotide sequence: TGTGCCAGCAGATCCGGGACACTATACTCGGTCAATGAGCAGTTCTTC. Amino acids: CASRSGTLYSVNEQFF. The chain has TRBV28 and TRBJ2-1; a weak D match, TRBD1 (6 bases). This CDR3 has 16 amino acids. From germline, CDR1 is MDHEN and CDR2 SYDVKM. V lost 6 bases to trimming and J lost 6 bases, with 21 bases between them. Drawing the rest from reference TRBV28 and TRBJ2-1, the complete variable domain is DVKVTQSSRYLVKRTGEKVFLECVQDMDHENMFWYRQDPGLGLRLIYFSYDVKMKEKGDIPEGYSVSREKKERFSLILESASTNQTSMYLCASRSGTLYSVNEQFFGPGTRLTVL.